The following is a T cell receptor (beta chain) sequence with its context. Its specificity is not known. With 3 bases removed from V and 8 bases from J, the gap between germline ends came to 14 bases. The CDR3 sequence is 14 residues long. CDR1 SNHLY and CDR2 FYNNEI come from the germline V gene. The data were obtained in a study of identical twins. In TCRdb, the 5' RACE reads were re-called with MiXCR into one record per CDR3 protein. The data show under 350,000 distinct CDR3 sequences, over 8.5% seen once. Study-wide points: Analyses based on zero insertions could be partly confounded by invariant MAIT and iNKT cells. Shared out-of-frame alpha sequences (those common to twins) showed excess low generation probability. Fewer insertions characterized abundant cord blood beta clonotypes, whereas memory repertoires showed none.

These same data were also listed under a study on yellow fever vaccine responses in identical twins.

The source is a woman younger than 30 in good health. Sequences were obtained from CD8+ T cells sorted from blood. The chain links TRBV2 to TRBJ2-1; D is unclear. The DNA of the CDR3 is TGTGCCAGCAGTGAGCTGCAAGGTATGGATGAGCAGTTCTTC. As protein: CASSELQGMDEQFF.